Below are 20 T cell receptor beta chains sequenced from a single sample in a study of blood T cell repertoires in COVID-19. Profiled with immunoSEQ multiplex PCR; TCRdb holds only in-frame clones, not every one. There are about 44,000 clones in the sample; 82% occur only once, and over 4% lies in the top ten. Sample: peripheral blood. The receptors were gathered from a woman in her 70s with acute or convalescent COVID-19.

V is TRBV7-6 and J is TRBJ2-2; D not resolved. Germline V gene lookup returns CDR1 SGHVS and CDR2 FNYEAQ. V was clipped by 11 bases and J by 2 bases, with 9 bases between them. This CDR3 spans 12 amino acids. This chain's CDR3 is CAAILNTGELFF. CDR3 coding DNA: TGTGCCGCCATACTAAACACCGGGGAGCTGTTTTTT.

The chain has TRBV6-5 and TRBJ2-3; D gene uncertain. V lost 4 bases, J lost 7 bases, and 12 bases lay in between. Germline CDR1 MNHEY, CDR2 SVGAGI. The CDR3 runs to 13 residues. Here the CDR3 reads CASSFLSFNTQYF. CDR3 sequence (DNA): TGTGCCAGCAGTTTCCTATCGTTTAATACGCAGTATTTT.

The CDR3 DNA follows: TGTGCCACCAGTGATTTGACAGGGAACGAGCAGTACTTC. Its translation: CATSDLTGNEQYF. V is TRBV24-1 and J is TRBJ2-7, with D possibly being TRBD1 (6 bases). Germline CDR1 reads KGHDR; CDR2 reads SFDVKD. This CDR3 has 13 residues. Trimming left V 0 bases short and J 5 bases short, with 7 bases between.

This chain connects TRBV6-5 to TRBJ1-1, with D maybe TRBD1 (5 bases). The CDR3 length is 15 residues. Trimming took 6 bases from V and 5 from J, leaving 19 bases between them. Germline CDR1 is MNHEY and CDR2 is SVGAGI. This chain's CDR3 is CASRTQAGPRTEAFF. The DNA of the CDR3 is TGTGCCAGCAGGACCCAGGCGGGGCCCCGAACTGAAGCTTTCTTT.

This sequence joins TRBV7-9 and TRBJ1-2; D remains unclear. The CDR3 consists of 12 residues. CDR1 SEHNR and CDR2 FQNEAQ come from the germline V gene (reference sequence). Trimming left V 3 bases short and J 7 bases short, with 9 bases between. CDR3 coding DNA: TGTGCCAGCAGCTTTTCGGGGTCTGGCTACACCTTC. Translated, it gives CASSFSGSGYTF.

The gene calls are TRBV7-2 and TRBJ2-7; possibly TRBD2 for D (5 bases). The CDR3 length is 13 residues. Germline assignment: CDR1 SGHTA and CDR2 FQGNSA. The V end lost 1 base, the J end lost 1 base, and 5 bases lay between the germline ends. The CDR3 nucleotides are TGTGCCAGCAGCTTAGAGCGGTCCTACGAGCAGTACTTC. Translated: CASSLERSYEQYF.

J is TRBJ2-1 and V is TRBV28; D call uncertain. Germline lookup yields CDR1 MDHEN and CDR2 SYDVKM. The CDR3 is 15 amino acids. Deletions cut 5 bases from V and 5 bases from J, with 16 bases between. CDR3: CASSISFVGDNEQFF. As DNA, the CDR3 is TGTGCCAGCAGTATTTCCTTTGTGGGCGACAATGAGCAGTTCTTC.

V and J are TRBV7-9 and TRBJ1-3, with unresolved D. V was cut by 5 bases and J by 0 bases, with 8 bases left in between. The germline CDR1 and CDR2 sequences are SEHNR and FQNEAQ (reference sequence). The CDR3 is 14 residues long. The CDR3 DNA follows: TGTGCCAGCAGCCCGGGAGGCTCTGGAAACACCATATATTTT. This gives the protein CASSPGGSGNTIYF.

V and J are TRBV4-1 and TRBJ1-6; D is possibly TRBD1 (6 bases). The V gene lost 2 bases and the J gene lost 7 bases, with 12 bases spanning the gap. This CDR3 has 15 amino acids. Germline loops: CDR1 MGHRA, CDR2 YSYEKL. The CDR3, as DNA: TGCGCCAGCAGCCAACCAGACAGGAAGAATTCACCCCTCCACTTT. Encoded protein: CASSQPDRKNSPLHF.

The rearrangement links TRBV5-4 to TRBJ2-3; 12 bases align to TRBD2. The trim removed 4 bases at V and 4 bases at J, leaving 10 bases unmatched. The CDR3 has 17 amino acids. Germline lookup yields CDR1 SGHNT and CDR2 YYREEE (reference sequence). The DNA of the CDR3 is TGTGCCAGCAGCCCTGGAGTACTAGCGGGAGGCGCAGATACGCAGTATTTT. Protein: CASSPGVLAGGADTQYF. Full variable domain (remainder filled in from reference TRBV5-4 and TRBJ2-3): ETGVTQSPTHLIKTRGQQVTLRCSSQSGHNTVSWYQQALGQGPQFIFQYYREEENGRGNFPPRFSGLQFPNYSSELNVNALELDDSALYLCASSPGVLAGGADTQYFGPGTRLTVL.

The gene calls are TRBV7-3 and TRBJ1-1, with 7 bases lining up with TRBD1. CDR1 is SGHTA, CDR2 FQGTGA, per germline. J was trimmed by 6 bases and V by 3 bases; bases with no gene match: 4. The CDR3 contains 13 residues. Here the CDR3 DNA reads TGTGCCAGCAGCTTCGGAGGGGGCGCTGAAGCTTTCTTT. Translation gives CASSFGGGAEAFF. Combining the CDR3 with reference TRBV7-3 and TRBJ1-1 gives the whole variable domain GAGVSQTPSNKVTEKGKYVELRCDPISGHTALYWYRQSLGQGPEFLIYFQGTGAADDSGLPNDRFFAVRPEGSVSTLKIQRTERGDSAVYLCASSFGGGAEAFFGQGTRLTVV.

This chain uses TRBV7-6 with TRBJ1-4, with D perhaps TRBD1 (5 bases). The V and J ends lost 5 bases and 8 bases respectively, with 15 bases between them. The CDR3 contains 14 residues. Germline-derived CDR1 and CDR2 are SGHVS and FNYEAQ. The CDR3 region has the DNA TGTGCCAGCAGCGCCAGCAGGGACTCAGAAAAACTGTTTTTT. This gives the protein CASSASRDSEKLFF.

In this sample, this clone turned up a few times. The chain couples TRBV28 to TRBJ1-2, with D possibly matching TRBD1 (5 bases). Germline assignment: CDR1 MDHEN and CDR2 SYDVKM. Trimming cost V 5 bases and J 5 bases, with 18 bases left between them. The CDR3 contains 15 residues. The CDR3 region is CASSGGSHSRYGYTF. DNA for the CDR3: TGTGCCAGCAGTGGGGGGTCTCATAGTCGATATGGCTACACCTTC.

The chain carries TRBV6-1 and TRBJ2-5, with 8 bases matching TRBD2. V lost 2 bases, J lost 5 bases, and 7 bases stayed unmatched. Germline V gene sequence: CDR1 MNHNS, CDR2 SASEGT. This CDR3 has 15 residues. CDR3 protein: CASSETSGGGETQYF. In nucleotides, the CDR3 is TGTGCCAGCAGTGAAACATCTGGCGGGGGGGAGACCCAGTACTTC.

V usage is TRBV7-8 and J usage is TRBJ2-1; D gene uncertain. CDR3 length: 16 amino acids. Trimming removed 1 base at V and 2 bases at J, with 12 bases between. In germline, CDR1 is SGHVS, CDR2 FQNEAQ. CDR3 protein: CASSLGYPRPYNEQFF. CDR3 DNA sequence: TGTGCCAGCAGCTTAGGATATCCGAGGCCCTACAATGAGCAGTTCTTC.

The genes are TRBV30 and TRBJ2-1; 12 bases align to TRBD2. Trimming at V came to 2 bases and at J to 10 bases, leaving 6 bases not matched to a gene. Germline values: CDR1 GTSNPN, CDR2 SVGIG (reference sequence). This CDR3 is built from 14 residues. CDR3 coding DNA: TGTGCCTGGAGTAGGACTAGCGGGGCCGGAGAGCAGTTCTTC. The encoded protein is CAWSRTSGAGEQFF.

This clone was recorded only once. The rearrangement joins TRBV6-6 to TRBJ1-5; 8 bases match TRBD1. The germline gives CDR1 MNHNY, CDR2 SVGAGI (reference sequence). The CDR3 is 14 amino acids. V was pared by 4 bases and J by 7 bases, with 6 bases of the junction left unmatched. The CDR3 bases are TGTGCCAGCAGTTCCGGACAGGGCGGCCAGCCCCAGCATTTT. Its protein product is CASSSGQGGQPQHF.

The chain couples TRBV27 to TRBJ2-3; possible D gene TRBD2, 5 bases. Germline V gene lookup returns CDR1 MNHEY and CDR2 SMNVEV (reference sequence). The CDR3 runs to 14 residues. Trimming removed 2 bases from V and 5 bases from J, with 11 bases in between. DNA of the CDR3: TGTGCCAGCAGTTTACGGCTAGCTAGAGATACGCAGTATTTT. Its translation is CASSLRLARDTQYF.

The rearrangement joins TRBV2 to TRBJ2-7; D is uncertain. The CDR3 covers 11 residues. In germline, CDR1 is SNHLY, CDR2 FYNNEI. V shed 6 bases and J shed 6 bases, with 9 bases lying between them. CDR3 loop: CASRLNSEQYF. In DNA, the CDR3 is TGTGCCAGCAGACTCAACAGCGAGCAGTACTTC.

V usage is TRBV10-3 and J usage is TRBJ2-7; 11 bases fit TRBD1. The CDR3 contains 15 residues. The V gene's germline CDR1 is ENHRY and CDR2 SYGVKD. V shed 2 bases, J shed 5 bases, and the junction held 5 bases outside the gene matches. CDR3 loop: CAISEQDRGLDEQYF. DNA of the CDR3: TGTGCCATCAGTGAGCAGGACAGGGGGCTGGACGAGCAGTACTTC.